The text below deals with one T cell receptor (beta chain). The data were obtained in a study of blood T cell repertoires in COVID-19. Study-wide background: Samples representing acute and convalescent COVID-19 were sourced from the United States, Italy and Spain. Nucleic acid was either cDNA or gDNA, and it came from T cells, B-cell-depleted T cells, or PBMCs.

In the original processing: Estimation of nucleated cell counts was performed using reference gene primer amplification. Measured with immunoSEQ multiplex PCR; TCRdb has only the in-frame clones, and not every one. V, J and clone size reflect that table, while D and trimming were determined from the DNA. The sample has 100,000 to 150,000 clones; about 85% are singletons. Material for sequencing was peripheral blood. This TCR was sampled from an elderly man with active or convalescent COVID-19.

DNA for the CDR3: TGTGCCAGCAGCCCAAGATTAAAGGGGGCGCGAGGCTACACCTTC. Translating gives CASSPRLKGARGYTF. The genes are TRBV9 and TRBJ1-2, with 7 bases identical to TRBD1. CDR1 and CDR2 from the germline V gene are SGDLS and YYNGEE. This CDR3 comprises 15 residues. The V segment lost 4 bases and the J segment 8 bases; nucleotides outside the gene matches: 14.